The clone carrying this T cell receptor (beta chain) ranks as medium-sized. Its antigen is not known. TCRdb reprocessed the 5' RACE reads with MiXCR, giving one entry per CDR3 protein. The sample contains 8,000 to 9,500 distinct CDR3 sequences, 4.5% of which appear only once. Specified time point: sample taken at primary tumor resection. Whole RNA came from tumor, nontumor lung or frozen PBMC and was sequenced without being sorted. The sample comes from a study of spatial heterogeneity in lung cancer. The CDR3 has 17 amino acids. The V gene lost 4 bases and the J gene lost 4 bases, with 23 bases spanning the gap. Looked up from germline, CDR1 is SGHAT and CDR2 is FQNNGV. Study outcomes and limitations: Counts that tracked tumor mutation counts were those of expanded intratumoral alpha and beta TCRs. Ubiquitous nonsynonymous mutations were tracked by counts of ubiquitous expanded TCRs, and regional ones by counts of regional expanded TCRs.

The sequence was collected from a female donor with early-stage non-small cell lung cancer. The sequencing used lung tumor tissue, collected at surgery. The chain has TRBV11-2 and TRBJ2-7; tentative D call: TRBD2 (6 bases). The CDR3 coding sequence is TGTGCCAGCAGCTCAACTATCGGGAGTTGGGGAGAATACGAGCAGTACTTC. Protein sequence: CASSSTIGSWGEYEQYF.